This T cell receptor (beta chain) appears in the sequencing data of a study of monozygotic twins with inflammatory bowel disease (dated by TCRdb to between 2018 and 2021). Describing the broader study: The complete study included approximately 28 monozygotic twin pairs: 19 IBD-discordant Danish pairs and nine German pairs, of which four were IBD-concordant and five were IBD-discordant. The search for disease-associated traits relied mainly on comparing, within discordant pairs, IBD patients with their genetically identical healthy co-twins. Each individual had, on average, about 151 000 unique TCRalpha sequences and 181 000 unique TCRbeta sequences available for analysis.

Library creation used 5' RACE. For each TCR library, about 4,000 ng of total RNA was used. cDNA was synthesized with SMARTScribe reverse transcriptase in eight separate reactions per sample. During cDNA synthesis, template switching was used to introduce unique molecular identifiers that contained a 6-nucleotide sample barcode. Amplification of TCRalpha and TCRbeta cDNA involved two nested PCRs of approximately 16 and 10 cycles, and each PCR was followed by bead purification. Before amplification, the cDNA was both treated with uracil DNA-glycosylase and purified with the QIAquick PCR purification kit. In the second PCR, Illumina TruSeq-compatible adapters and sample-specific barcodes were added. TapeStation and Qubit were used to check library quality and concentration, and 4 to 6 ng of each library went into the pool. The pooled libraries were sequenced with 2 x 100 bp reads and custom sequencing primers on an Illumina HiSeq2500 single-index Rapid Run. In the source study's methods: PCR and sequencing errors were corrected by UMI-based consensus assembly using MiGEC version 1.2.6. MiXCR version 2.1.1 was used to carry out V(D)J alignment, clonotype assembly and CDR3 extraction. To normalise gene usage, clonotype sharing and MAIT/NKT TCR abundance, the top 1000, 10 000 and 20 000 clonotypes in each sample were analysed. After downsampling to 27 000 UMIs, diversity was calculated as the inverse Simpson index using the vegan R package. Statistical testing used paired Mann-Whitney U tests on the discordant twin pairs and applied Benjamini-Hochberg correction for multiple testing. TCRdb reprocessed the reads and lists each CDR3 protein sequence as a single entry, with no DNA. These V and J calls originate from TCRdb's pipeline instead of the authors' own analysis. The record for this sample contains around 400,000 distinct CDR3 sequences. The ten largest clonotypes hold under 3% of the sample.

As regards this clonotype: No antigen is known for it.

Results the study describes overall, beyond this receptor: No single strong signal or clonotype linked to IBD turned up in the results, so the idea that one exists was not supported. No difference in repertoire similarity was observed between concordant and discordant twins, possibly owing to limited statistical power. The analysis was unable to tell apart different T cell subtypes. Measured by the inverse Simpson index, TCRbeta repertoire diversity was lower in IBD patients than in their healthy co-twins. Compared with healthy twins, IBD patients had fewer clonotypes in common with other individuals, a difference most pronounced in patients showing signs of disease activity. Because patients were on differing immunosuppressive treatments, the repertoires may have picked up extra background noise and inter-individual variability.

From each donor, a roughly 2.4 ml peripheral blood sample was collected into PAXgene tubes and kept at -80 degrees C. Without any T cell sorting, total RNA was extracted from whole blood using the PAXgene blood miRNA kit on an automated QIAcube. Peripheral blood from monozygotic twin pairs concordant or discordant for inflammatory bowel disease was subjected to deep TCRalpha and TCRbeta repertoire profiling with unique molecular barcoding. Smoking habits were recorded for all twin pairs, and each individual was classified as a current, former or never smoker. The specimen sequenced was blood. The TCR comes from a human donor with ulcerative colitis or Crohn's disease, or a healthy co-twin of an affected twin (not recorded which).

The CDR3 reads as follows: CASKTSGTGRETQYF. The receptor chain draws on TRBV7-2 and TRBJ2-5; TCRdb's D call of TRBD1 is untestable without DNA. From its cysteine to its phenylalanine, the CDR3 spans 15 amino acids. The entry carries no DNA sequence. CDR1 and CDR2 were assigned from the germline V gene as SGHTA and FQGNSA. The CDR3 plus the reference TRBV7-2 and TRBJ2-5 genes for the other parts give the full variable domain: GAGVSQSPSNKVTEKGKDVELRCDPISGHTALYWYRQSLGQGLEFLIYFQGNSAPDKSGLPSDRFSAERTGGSVSTLTIQRTQQEDSAVYLCASKTSGTGRETQYFGPGTRLLVL.